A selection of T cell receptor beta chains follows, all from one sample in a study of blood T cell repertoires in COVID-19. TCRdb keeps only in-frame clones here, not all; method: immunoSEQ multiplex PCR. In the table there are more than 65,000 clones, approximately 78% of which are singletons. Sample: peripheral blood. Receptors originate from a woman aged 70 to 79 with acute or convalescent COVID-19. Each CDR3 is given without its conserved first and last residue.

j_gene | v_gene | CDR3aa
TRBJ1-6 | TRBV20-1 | SASAPGLNSPLH
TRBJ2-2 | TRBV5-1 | ASSRGLAGVPAGELF
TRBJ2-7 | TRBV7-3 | ASSFGQITYEQY
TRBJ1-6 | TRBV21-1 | ASSRVGDTRLVLLRNSPLH
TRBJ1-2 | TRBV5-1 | ASSLADGGYGYT
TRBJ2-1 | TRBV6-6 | ASSYSPWTSEQF
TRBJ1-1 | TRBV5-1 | ASSPGGTENTEAF
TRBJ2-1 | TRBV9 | ASSVAPVGGRMTYNEQF
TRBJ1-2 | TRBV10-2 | ASSDFFRTGSWDYGYT
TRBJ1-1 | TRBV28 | ASSPGGDGTEAF
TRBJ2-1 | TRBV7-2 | ASSFGLTGGPGNEQF
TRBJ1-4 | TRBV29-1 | SLRDTEKLF
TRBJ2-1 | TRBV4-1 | ASSLYGTSGYNEQF
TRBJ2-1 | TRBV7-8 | ASSLATAGGYNEQF
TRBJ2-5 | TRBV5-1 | ASSLESRQSPQY
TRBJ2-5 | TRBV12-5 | ASGLNGGRQETQY
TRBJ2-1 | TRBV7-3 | ASSFLGPPVSEQF
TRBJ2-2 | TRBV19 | ASSMRGSWELF
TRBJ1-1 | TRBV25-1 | ASSAVATEAF
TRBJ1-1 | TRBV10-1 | ASSDFGESGTEAF
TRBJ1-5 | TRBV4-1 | ASSQVGRSRGPQH
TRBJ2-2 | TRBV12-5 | ASGSPGGSNTGELF
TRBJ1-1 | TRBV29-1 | SVGRTAKLQAF
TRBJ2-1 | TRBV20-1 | SASGTAGSSYNEQF
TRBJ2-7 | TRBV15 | ATSSGLAVNGYEQY
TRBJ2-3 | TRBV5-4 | ASSQFSGRSTDTQY
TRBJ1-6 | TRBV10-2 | ASSEGQGASSPLH
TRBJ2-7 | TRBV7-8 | ASSLGLRQESYEQY
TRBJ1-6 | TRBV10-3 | AIRGTGDNSPLH
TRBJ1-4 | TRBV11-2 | ASSSGMGVRRGEKLF
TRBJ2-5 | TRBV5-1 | ASSWAGQGLPRTQY
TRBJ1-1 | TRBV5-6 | ASSFLYRSEAF
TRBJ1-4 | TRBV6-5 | ASLPILATNEKLF
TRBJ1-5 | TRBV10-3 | AISESVVGPQH
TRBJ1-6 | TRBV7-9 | ASSLTGWNSPLH
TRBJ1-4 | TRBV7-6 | ASSLGAQEKLF
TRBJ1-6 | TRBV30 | AWSVETANSPLH
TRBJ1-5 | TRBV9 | ASSVGTGGQPQH
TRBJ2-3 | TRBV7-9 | ASSASAGGRADTQY
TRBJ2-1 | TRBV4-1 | ASSQDGGGRGYYNEQF
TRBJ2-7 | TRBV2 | ASRVQTLEQY
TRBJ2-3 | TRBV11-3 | ASSPDGSGTDTQY
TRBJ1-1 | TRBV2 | ASSSRDSYTEAF
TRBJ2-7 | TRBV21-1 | ASSKGSRAQY
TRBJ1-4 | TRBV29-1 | SVLAQVGEKLF
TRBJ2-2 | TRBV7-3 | ASSLNRDGELF
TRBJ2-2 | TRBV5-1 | ASSLAGGDTGELF
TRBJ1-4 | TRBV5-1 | ASSEQGAAGEKLF
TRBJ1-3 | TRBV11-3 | ASSENSGNTIY
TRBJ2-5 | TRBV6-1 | ASSELRETQY
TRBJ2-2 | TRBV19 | ASSTVAGVGHVGELF
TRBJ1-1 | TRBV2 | ASSDRGEAF
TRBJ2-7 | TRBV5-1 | ASSLAGNSGYEQY
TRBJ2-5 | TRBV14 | ASSRTVQETQY
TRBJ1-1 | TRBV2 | ASRVQRMNTEAF
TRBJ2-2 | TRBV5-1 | ASSSRLAAGELF